The sequence of this TCR beta chain was determined in a study of OX40 agonist ivuxolimab in advanced cancers. Turning to the study itself: Patients were dosed intravenously with ivuxolimab at 0.01 to 10 mg/kg every 2 weeks. General observations from the study: Some patients without response likewise showed low normalized clonal expansion. Clonal expansion was among the lowest in partial responders at 0.1-3.0 mg/kg, especially CD8+.

Points on this clone: Its antigen is currently unknown.

Method: immunoSEQ multiplex PCR; TCRdb's copy keeps in-frame clones and lacks some. The sample contains under 25,000 clones, over 75% of which appear only once. The V and J ends lost 4 bases and 5 bases respectively, with 14 bases between them. Per germline, CDR1 MNHEY and CDR2 SMNVEV (reference sequence). The CDR3 is 14 amino acids. The chain uses TRBV27 and TRBJ1-1; D remains unclear. The specimen comprised CD4+ or CD8+ T cells sorted from blood, sampled in a trial of the OX40 agonist ivuxolimab. The sequence was obtained from an adult with an advanced solid tumor such as melanoma, head and neck, liver or kidney cancer. The CDR3 DNA sequence: TGTGCCAGCAGTTCCACGGGAGGGTGGACTGAAGCTTTCTTT. Its translation is CASSSTGGWTEAFF.